A single sample is the source of the 30 T cell receptor beta chains below, sequenced in a study of cytomegalovirus exposure and HLA in healthy donors. Data came from immunoSEQ multiplex PCR; TCRdb stores just in-frame clones and leaves some out. The table lists about 150,000 clones, 70% to 90% of them singletons, with approximately 2% in the top ten. The sample consisted of PBMCs. Receptor source: a human donor in good health.

The V and J genes are TRBV29-1 and TRBJ1-5, with D unresolved. CDR3 size: 13 residues. Between the trimmed V and J ends, which lost 1 base and 5 bases, there was a span of 9 bases. CDR1 is SQVTM and CDR2 is ANQGSEA in the germline V gene. This CDR3 reads CSVEVGRDQPQHF. The CDR3 bases are TGCAGCGTTGAAGTAGGGAGGGATCAGCCCCAGCATTTT.

The V gene is TRBV11-3, the J gene TRBJ2-2; unclear D gene. In germline, CDR1 is SGHNT, CDR2 YENEEA. This CDR3 is 13 amino acids long. V gave up 0 bases and J gave up 6 bases, with 5 bases separating them. CDR3 loop: CASSLDEAGELFF. For the CDR3, the DNA is TGTGCCAGCAGCTTAGATGAGGCCGGGGAGCTGTTTTTT.

The V call is TRBV6-1, the J call TRBJ1-1; TRBD1 might be the D (5 bases). This CDR3 has 15 residues. Germline V gene lookup returns CDR1 MNHNS and CDR2 SASEGT. Trimming removed 3 bases from V and 1 base from J, with 12 bases in between. CDR3 region: CASSDVRVRNTEAFF. The CDR3 nucleotides read TGTGCCAGCAGTGATGTCAGGGTAAGGAACACTGAAGCTTTCTTT.

This chain uses TRBV7-6 with TRBJ2-6; D ambiguous. The V and J ends lost 5 bases and 2 bases respectively, with 10 bases between them. CDR3 length equals 15 residues. Germline assignment: CDR1 SGHVS and CDR2 FNYEAQ. Here the CDR3 DNA reads TGTGCCAGCAGCCAGCCGGGTACTGGGGCCAACGTCCTGACTTTC. Encoded protein: CASSQPGTGANVLTF.

The chain joins TRBV2 to TRBJ1-5; possible D gene TRBD1, 6 bases. The CDR3 is 15 amino acids. Germline V gene lookup returns CDR1 SNHLY and CDR2 FYNNEI. Trimming stripped 1 base from V and 4 bases from J, with 11 bases between. CDR3 sequence: CASSEVRDINQPQHF. CDR3 bases: TGTGCCAGCAGTGAAGTACGGGACATAAATCAGCCCCAGCATTTT.

Here the CDR3 DNA reads TGTGCCACCAGCAGAGACTATCATATCAGGGATACAGATACGCAGTATTTT. The encoded protein is CATSRDYHIRDTDTQYF. V usage is TRBV15 and J usage is TRBJ2-3; tentative D call: TRBD1 (5 bases). CDR3 length equals 17 residues. Trimming left V 0 bases short and J 3 bases short, with 16 bases between. Per the germline V gene, CDR1 is LNHNV and CDR2 is YYDKDF (reference sequence).

The genes are TRBV18 and TRBJ2-5, with a weak D call TRBD2 (5 bases). Germline values: CDR1 KGHSH, CDR2 LQKENI. CDR3 length: 16 amino acids. The germline V and J ends were trimmed by 6 bases and 1 base, with 18 bases remaining between them. In DNA, the CDR3 is TGTGCCAGCTCCGGGAAGCTCGAGACTCTCCAAGAGACCCAGTACTTC. Its translation is CASSGKLETLQETQYF.

The chain joins TRBV19 to TRBJ2-7; 7 nucleotides align to TRBD2. The germline V gene has CDR1 LNHDA and CDR2 SQIVND (reference sequence). V was pared by 3 bases and J by 3 bases, with 11 bases of the junction left unmatched. The CDR3 totals 16 residues. CDR3 region: CASSMGWGAGSYEQYF. For the CDR3, the DNA is TGTGCCAGTAGTATGGGGTGGGGAGCGGGAAGCTACGAGCAGTACTTC.

CDR3 region: CASSWGHSGGETQYF. The CDR3 region has the DNA TGTGCCAGCAGTTGGGGCCACTCAGGTGGAGAGACCCAGTACTTC. The chain employs TRBV27 and TRBJ2-5, with D possibly TRBD1 on 5 matching bases. The germline CDR1 and CDR2 sequences are MNHEY and SMNVEV (reference sequence). Deletions cut 4 bases from V and 4 bases from J, with 16 bases between. The CDR3 has 15 residues.

The chain is built from TRBV4-1 and TRBJ2-5; no reliable D call. V lost 0 bases and J 5 bases, leaving 7 bases between the germline ends. Germline CDR1 is MGHRA and CDR2 is YSYEKL. This CDR3 contains 13 residues. CDR3 sequence: CASSQDRWETQYF. CDR3 DNA: TGCGCCAGCAGCCAAGATCGGTGGGAGACCCAGTACTTC.

The gene calls are TRBV27 and TRBJ2-1; D is unclear. The V end was cut by 5 bases, the J end by 4 bases, with 3 bases between. CDR3 length equals 11 residues. From germline, CDR1 is MNHEY and CDR2 SMNVEV (reference sequence). CDR3 loop: CASSQYNEQFF. The CDR3 DNA follows: TGTGCCAGCAGTCAATACAATGAGCAGTTCTTC.

CDR3 in amino acids: CASSLKGGSYEQYF. CDR3 in DNA: TGTGCCAGCAGCTTAAAAGGGGGATCCTACGAGCAGTACTTC. This chain uses TRBV7-2 with TRBJ2-7, with D perhaps matching TRBD1 (6 bases). The CDR3 runs to 14 residues. Trimming stripped 2 bases from V and 1 base from J, with 9 bases between. The germline V gene encodes CDR1 SGHTA and CDR2 FQGNSA.

The chain combines TRBV27 with TRBJ2-6, with a weak D call TRBD1 (5 bases). V lost 6 bases, J lost 1 base, and 7 bases lay in between. Germline CDR1 MNHEY, CDR2 SMNVEV (reference sequence). CDR3 length equals 14 residues. CDR3 bases: TGTGCCAGCAGCCGGACATCTGGGGCCAACGTCCTGACTTTC. This gives the protein CASSRTSGANVLTF.

The rearrangement links TRBV5-8 to TRBJ2-7; TRBD1 might be the D (6 bases). This CDR3 contains 13 residues. From germline, CDR1 is SGHTS and CDR2 YDEGEE. V was pared by 4 bases and J by 3 bases, with 11 bases between. The CDR3 sequence: CASSGGGYYEQYF. Here the CDR3 DNA reads TGTGCCAGCAGCGGGGGCGGCTACTACGAGCAGTACTTC. The full variable domain, rest sourced from reference TRBV5-8 and TRBJ2-7, is EAGVTQSPTHLIKTRGQQATLRCSPISGHTSVYWYQQALGLGLQFLLWYDEGEERNRGNFPPRFSGRQFPNYSSELNVNALELEDSALYLCASSGGGYYEQYFGPGTRLTVT.

This clone was picked up a small number of times. The rearrangement joins TRBV21-1 to TRBJ1-2; the tabulated D call, TRBD1, remains unverified against the DNA. TRBV21-1 is reported as a pseudogene. The CDR3 length is 15 residues. The CDR3, as DNA: TGTGCCAGCAGCGAAGCCGGGACAGGGGACTATGGCTACACCTTC. Translated: CASSEAGTGDYGYTF.

V and J are TRBV28 and TRBJ1-4; 8 bases are shared with TRBD1. Germline CDR1 reads MDHEN; CDR2 reads SYDVKM. The CDR3 has 14 residues. With 8 bases clipped from V and 4 bases from J, the junction kept 6 bases outside the gene matches. CDR3 in amino acids: CASQGADSNEKLFF. As DNA, the CDR3 is TGTGCCAGCCAGGGGGCGGACAGTAATGAAAAACTGTTTTTT.

The chain uses TRBV28 and TRBJ1-1, with 11 bases lining up with TRBD1. This CDR3 region has 19 residues. The germline V gene has CDR1 MDHEN and CDR2 SYDVKM. The junction had 12 bases not matched to a gene; V was cut back by 3 bases and J by 0 bases. Here the CDR3 DNA reads TGTGCCAGCAGTTTGATAAAGGCGGACAGGGGGCGATTGAACACTGAAGCTTTCTTT. This translates into CASSLIKADRGRLNTEAFF.

The chain uses TRBV27 and TRBJ2-2; D not certain. CDR1 and CDR2 from the germline V gene are MNHEY and SMNVEV (reference sequence). This CDR3 spans 15 amino acids. V lost 0 bases to trimming and J lost 5 bases, with 10 bases between them. CDR3 region: CASSLSPVETGELFF. CDR3 DNA sequence: TGTGCCAGCAGTTTATCGCCTGTAGAGACCGGGGAGCTGTTTTTT.

The genes are TRBV7-9 and TRBJ1-1; 7 bases fit TRBD1. Germline values: CDR1 SEHNR, CDR2 FQNEAQ (reference sequence). Trimming removed 7 bases from V and 2 bases from J; junction bases left unmatched: 10. This CDR3 region has 15 residues. DNA for the CDR3: TGTGCCAGCACACTTATGGGACAGATTAACACTGAAGCTTTCTTT. It encodes CASTLMGQINTEAFF.

This clone appeared a few times. This chain joins TRBV30 and TRBJ1-2, with D perhaps matching TRBD1 (6 bases). The CDR3 length is 12 residues. V was trimmed by 3 bases and J by 1 base, leaving 6 bases between them. CDR1 GTSNPN and CDR2 SVGIG come from the germline V gene (reference sequence). CDR3 in amino acids: CAWRDSNYGYTF. In DNA form, the CDR3 reads TGTGCCTGGAGGGACAGTAACTATGGCTACACCTTC.

This clone was seen a handful of times. V is TRBV7-9 and J is TRBJ2-2; weak D call: TRBD2 (5 bases). The CDR3 sequence is 14 residues long. Germline CDR1 SEHNR, CDR2 FQNEAQ (reference sequence). The ends were cut back, 2 bases at V and 8 bases at J, with 12 bases in the middle. The CDR3 bases are TGTGCCAGCAGCTTATTCGGGGTTGAAGGGGAGCTGTTTTTT. Protein: CASSLFGVEGELFF.

This clone was seen a single time. The chain is built from TRBV4-2 and TRBJ2-3; 7 nucleotides line up with TRBD1. Germline lookup yields CDR1 LGHNA and CDR2 YNFKEQ. The length of the CDR3 is 15 residues. With V trimmed by 5 bases and J by 0 bases, 5 bases remained unmatched. CDR3 protein: CASSARDRSTDTQYF. CDR3 nucleotides: TGTGCCAGCAGCGCCCGGGACAGAAGCACAGATACGCAGTATTTT.

The chain has TRBV7-2 and TRBJ1-3; D is undetermined. Deletions cut 6 bases from V and 0 bases from J, with 15 bases between. The CDR3 length is 16 residues. Germline CDR1 SGHTA, CDR2 FQGNSA. The CDR3 region has the DNA TGTGCCAGCAGACCAGCCGACTCAAGCTCTGGAAACACCATATATTTT. It specifies CASRPADSSSGNTIYF.

This clone showed up many times. The CDR3 loop is CASSGLAGDQETQYF. CDR3 bases: TGTGCCAGCAGCGGACTAGCGGGGGACCAAGAGACCCAGTACTTC. This chain joins TRBV6-1 and TRBJ2-5; TRBD2 aligns across 13 bases. Germline V gives CDR1 MNHNS, CDR2 SASEGT. This CDR3 spans 15 amino acids. Germline trimming cut 6 bases from V and 0 bases from J; bases unmatched to any gene: 1.

The chain recombines TRBV7-3 with TRBJ2-2, with TRBD2 as a possible D gene (5 bases). The length of the CDR3 is 14 residues. V was pared by 5 bases and J by 2 bases, with 9 bases between. The germline V gene has CDR1 SGHTA and CDR2 FQGTGA. The CDR3 DNA is TGTGCCAGCAGCCTTGACTACAACACCGGGGAGCTGTTTTTT. Translated: CASSLDYNTGELFF.

CDR3 residues: CASSKTGIRTDTQYF. The CDR3 DNA reads TGTGCCAGTAGTAAGACCGGGATCCGCACAGATACGCAGTATTTT. The rearrangement links TRBV19 to TRBJ2-3; D is perhaps TRBD2 (5 bases). The germline V and J ends were trimmed by 4 bases and 1 base, with 12 bases remaining between them. Germline CDR1 LNHDA, CDR2 SQIVND (reference sequence). This CDR3 comprises 15 residues. Complete variable domain (other parts from reference TRBV19 and TRBJ2-3): DGGITQSPKYLFRKEGQNVTLSCEQNLNHDAMYWYRQDPGQGLRLIYYSQIVNDFQKGDIAEGYSVSREKKESFPLTVTSAQKNPTAFYLCASSKTGIRTDTQYFGPGTRLTVL.

This chain uses TRBV7-9 with TRBJ2-6, with a possible D match to TRBD2 (5 bases). Trimming removed 4 bases at V and 2 bases at J, with 21 bases between. This CDR3 comprises 19 residues. CDR1 is SEHNR, CDR2 FQNEAQ, per germline (reference sequence). The CDR3 DNA sequence: TGTGCCAGCAGCTCCCTCCGTGGAGCGGATAAACCTGGGGCCAACGTCCTGACTTTC. Its protein product is CASSSLRGADKPGANVLTF.

The genes are TRBV27 and TRBJ2-1, with D possibly matching TRBD2 (5 bases). The CDR3 runs 17 residues. The V gene's germline CDR1 is MNHEY and CDR2 SMNVEV (reference sequence). Trimming took 3 bases from V and 0 from J, leaving 15 bases between them. The CDR3 sequence is CASSLSSYFSSYNEQFF. DNA for the CDR3: TGTGCCAGCAGTTTGTCTAGCTATTTCAGCTCCTACAATGAGCAGTTCTTC.

This chain connects TRBV14 to TRBJ2-7; tentatively, D is TRBD2 (5 bases). V lost 2 bases, J lost 3 bases, and 11 bases lay in between. Germline CDR1 is SGHDN and CDR2 is FVKESK. The CDR3 length is 14 residues. The CDR3, as DNA: TGTGCCAGCAGCCAATTAACCGGGATCTACGAGCAGTACTTC. Its protein is CASSQLTGIYEQYF. Supplemented by reference TRBV14 and TRBJ2-7, the full variable domain reads EAGVTQFPSHSVIEKGQTVTLRCDPISGHDNLYWYRRVMGKEIKFLLHFVKESKQDESGMPNNRFLAERTGGTYSTLKVQPAELEDSGVYFCASSQLTGIYEQYFGPGTRLTVT.

This clone occurred many times. The V gene is TRBV9, the J gene TRBJ2-7; a weak D match, TRBD1 (6 bases). Between the trimmed V and J ends, which lost 2 bases and 7 bases, there was a span of 16 bases. Germline CDR1 SGDLS, CDR2 YYNGEE. The CDR3 contains 14 residues. The CDR3: CASSVSPQGFEQYF. The CDR3 bases are TGTGCCAGCAGCGTCTCCCCCCAGGGGTTTGAGCAGTACTTC.